This T cell receptor beta chain was recorded in a study of shared clonotypes between healthy human individuals. Study-wide context: The study enrolled two women and three men aged 18 to 49.

Comments on this clone: Its ends do not fully match the called genes, so a read error is possible.

Only in-frame clones appear in the TCRdb table, and some are missing; sequencing was by immunoSEQ multiplex PCR. The sample lists fewer than 400,000 clones, less than 85% seen once, with about 9.3% in the top ten. Sequencing used memory CD4+ T cells sorted from blood. Subset described: CD45RA-negative fraction. This receptor was identified in a young man in good health.

The CDR3 here is CARSEGWAGGANVLTF. The CDR3 coding sequence is TGCGCCCGCAGTGAAGGGTGGGCCGGGGGGGCCAACGTCCTGACTTTC. The V and J genes are TRBV10-2 and TRBJ2-6; D is ambiguous. The CDR3 covers 16 residues. Looked up from germline, CDR1 is WSHSY and CDR2 is SAAADI.